The next 9 T cell receptor beta chains were all read from a single sample in a study of blood T cell repertoires in COVID-19. Data came from immunoSEQ multiplex PCR; TCRdb stores just in-frame clones and leaves some out. The sample records 150,000 or so clones, roughly four fifths being singletons. Sequencing used peripheral blood. The receptors shown here come from a human donor with acute or convalescent COVID-19. The donor label of this sample is uncertain.

Of note for this clone: Other nucleotide sequences from this sample produce the same CDR3. The rearrangement links TRBV5-8 to TRBJ2-1, with D tentatively TRBD1 (6 bases). The V gene lost 8 bases and the J gene lost 0 bases, with 18 bases spanning the gap. Germline V gives CDR1 SGHTS, CDR2 YDEGEE. The length of the CDR3 is 16 residues. The CDR3 bases are TGTGCCAGTAGCACCGGACAGCCGAACTCCTACAATGAGCAGTTCTTC. Translated: CASSTGQPNSYNEQFF.

The rearrangement uses TRBV4-1 and TRBJ1-2, with D uncertain. The CDR3 totals 12 residues. V lost 3 bases and J 1 base, leaving 3 bases between the germline ends. Germline CDR1 MGHRA, CDR2 YSYEKL. CDR3 amino acids: CASSHRNYGYTF. The CDR3 coding sequence is TGCGCCAGCAGCCACCGTAACTATGGCTACACCTTC.

This clone has a single count. This chain connects TRBV7-6 to TRBJ2-3; 10 bases match TRBD2. Germline V gene data show CDR1 as SGHVS and CDR2 as FNYEAQ. CDR3 length: 14 amino acids. Trimming cost V 1 base and J 5 bases; bases outside gene matches: 0. Here the CDR3 reads CASSLGLAGDTQYF. CDR3 coding DNA: TGTGCCAGCAGCTTAGGACTAGCGGGAGATACGCAGTATTTT.

The chain is built from TRBV7-9 and TRBJ2-7; possibly TRBD2 for D (5 bases). CDR3 length: 15 amino acids. Germline V gene data show CDR1 as SEHNR and CDR2 as FQNEAQ (reference sequence). V dropped 3 bases and J dropped 0 bases, with 12 bases sitting between them. CDR3 amino acids: CASSFGGLSSYEQYF. CDR3 bases: TGTGCCAGCAGCTTCGGAGGCTTAAGCTCCTACGAGCAGTACTTC.

The V gene is TRBV19, the J gene TRBJ1-1; TRBD1 aligns across 9 bases. CDR3 length equals 13 residues. The J segment lost 7 bases and the V segment lost 4 bases, leaving 4 bases of the junction unmatched. Looked up from germline, CDR1 is LNHDA and CDR2 is SQIVND (reference sequence). CDR3 bases: TGTGCCAGTAGTAACAGGGGGCATCATGAAGCTTTCTTT. Translated: CASSNRGHHEAFF. Drawing the rest from reference TRBV19 and TRBJ1-1, the complete variable domain is DGGITQSPKYLFRKEGQNVTLSCEQNLNHDAMYWYRQDPGQGLRLIYYSQIVNDFQKGDIAEGYSVSREKKESFPLTVTSAQKNPTAFYLCASSNRGHHEAFFGQGTRLTVV.

The chain couples TRBV19 to TRBJ1-2, with a possible D match to TRBD1 (6 bases). The ends were cut back, 5 bases at V and 6 bases at J, with 16 bases in the middle. This CDR3 comprises 14 residues. In germline, CDR1 is LNHDA, CDR2 SQIVND (reference sequence). CDR3 coding DNA: TGTGCCAGTAGTGCTACACAGGGTGTAAATGGCTACACCTTC. It specifies CASSATQGVNGYTF.

The V call is TRBV6-6, the J call TRBJ1-2; 8 nucleotides line up with TRBD1. Germline values: CDR1 MNHNY, CDR2 SVGAGI (reference sequence). J was trimmed by 4 bases and V by 5 bases; bases with no gene match: 6. The CDR3 loop spans 14 amino acids. The chain's CDR3 is CASSGRGQGYGYTF. The CDR3 nucleotides are TGTGCCAGCAGTGGGCGAGGACAGGGCTATGGCTACACCTTC.

V and J are TRBV10-3 and TRBJ1-6; D is ambiguous. Germline lookup yields CDR1 ENHRY and CDR2 SYGVKD. CDR3 length: 13 amino acids. The germline V and J ends were trimmed by 11 bases and 1 base, with 9 bases remaining between them. The CDR3, as DNA: TGTGCCCTCGGGAAGTCCTATAATTCACCCCTCCACTTT. Its protein is CALGKSYNSPLHF.

This clone was seen a handful of times. The chain links TRBV19 to TRBJ2-7; a possible D gene is TRBD1 (5 bases). The CDR3 is made up of 14 amino acids. Trimming took off 5 bases at V and 1 base at J, with 12 bases between the two ends. Germline V gives CDR1 LNHDA, CDR2 SQIVND (reference sequence). CDR3 bases: TGTGCCAGTAGTGAGCAGGGTAGTTCCTACGAGCAGTACTTC. Residues: CASSEQGSSYEQYF.